Each of the 10 T cell receptor beta chains below was sequenced from the same sample in a study of cytomegalovirus exposure and HLA in healthy donors. A multiplex PCR was run with 60 Vbeta primers and 13 Jbeta primers. Assay: immunoSEQ multiplex PCR; the TCRdb copy retains only in-frame clones and omits some. The table shows roughly 150,000 clones, with around 68% occurring only once. Sequencing used PBMCs. The receptors were gathered from a man aged 25-45 years in good health and CMV-seropositive.

The chain employs TRBV7-3 and TRBJ1-1; 8 bases line up with TRBD1. With 6 bases clipped from V and 6 bases from J, the junction kept 12 bases outside the gene matches. Germline CDR1 reads SGHTA; CDR2 reads FQGTGA. This CDR3 is 15 amino acids long. The CDR3 protein is CASRSTGTGYSEAFF. CDR3 sequence (DNA): TGTGCCAGCAGGTCAACCGGGACAGGATACTCTGAAGCTTTCTTT.

V usage is TRBV27 and J usage is TRBJ2-7, with D possibly matching TRBD1 (5 bases). Trimming pared 5 bases from V and 1 base from J, leaving 18 bases between. Germline values: CDR1 MNHEY, CDR2 SMNVEV (reference sequence). The CDR3 covers 16 residues. The DNA for the CDR3 is TGTGCCAGCAGTCCAAGGACAAGGACGGATTCCTACGAGCAGTACTTC. It encodes CASSPRTRTDSYEQYF.

The chain is built from TRBV7-9 and TRBJ2-1, with D possibly being TRBD1 (5 bases). The ends were cut back, 5 bases at V and 5 bases at J, with 25 bases in the middle. Germline lookup yields CDR1 SEHNR and CDR2 FQNEAQ (reference sequence). The CDR3 is made up of 18 amino acids. Here the CDR3 reads CASSDPGLGLLRNNEQFF. In DNA form, the CDR3 reads TGTGCCAGCAGCGATCCCGGGTTGGGGCTCCTTCGGAACAATGAGCAGTTCTTC.

CDR3: CAVKGTGGWYGYTF. The CDR3, as DNA: TGTGCCGTAAAAGGGACAGGGGGCTGGTATGGCTACACCTTC. The chain has TRBV30 and TRBJ1-2; 12 nucleotides align to TRBD1. The CDR3 totals 14 residues. Germline CDR1 and CDR2: GTSNPN and SVGIG (reference sequence). Trimming removed 8 bases from V and 5 bases from J; junction bases left unmatched: 9.

The genes are TRBV9 and TRBJ2-3; 10 nucleotides align to TRBD1. The CDR3 length is 16 residues. The V segment lost 3 bases and the J segment 5 bases; nucleotides outside the gene matches: 9. Germline CDR1 is SGDLS and CDR2 is YYNGEE. CDR3 amino acids: CASSAPTGGLVDTQYF. The CDR3 DNA follows: TGTGCCAGCAGCGCGCCGACAGGGGGCCTGGTAGATACGCAGTATTTT.

CDR3 bases: TGTGCCATCCACGCAGGGAACATTTACAATGAGCAGTTCTTC. Its translation is CAIHAGNIYNEQFF. This sequence joins TRBV7-9 and TRBJ2-1, with D perhaps TRBD1 (5 bases). Germline V gives CDR1 SEHNR, CDR2 FQNEAQ (reference sequence). The CDR3 extends over 14 amino acids. V was shortened by 10 bases and J by 4 bases, with 17 bases between the two germline ends.

The chain has TRBV10-3 and TRBJ1-2; 9 nucleotides align to TRBD1. Losses at the gene ends were 6 bases for V and 4 bases for J; bases not matched to a gene: 3. Germline V lookup: CDR1 ENHRY, CDR2 SYGVKD. CDR3 length: 13 amino acids. The DNA for the CDR3 is TGTGCCATCAGAGGGACAGGGACCTATGGCTACACCTTC. Translated: CAIRGTGTYGYTF.

V and J are TRBV5-4 and TRBJ1-1; D might be TRBD1 (6 bases). Germline lookup yields CDR1 SGHNT and CDR2 YYREEE (reference sequence). CDR3 length: 13 amino acids. Trimming removed 2 bases from V and 7 bases from J, with 12 bases in between. The DNA of the CDR3 is TGTGCCAGCAGCTTTCACCAGGGGCATGAAGCTTTCTTT. Amino acids: CASSFHQGHEAFF.

The chain links TRBV7-8 to TRBJ2-7; maybe TRBD1 (5 bases). This CDR3 region has 15 residues. V shed 3 bases and J shed 4 bases, with 16 bases lying between them. Looked up from germline, CDR1 is SGHVS and CDR2 is FQNEAQ. The CDR3 is CASSFSQGLVYEQYF. Written as DNA, the CDR3 is TGTGCCAGCAGCTTTAGTCAGGGTCTTGTGTACGAGCAGTACTTC. The variable domain in full, with the rest retrieved from reference TRBV7-8 and TRBJ2-7, is GAGVSQSPRYKVAKRGQDVALRCDPISGHVSLFWYQQALGQGPEFLTYFQNEAQLDKSGLPSDRFFAERPEGSVSTLKIQRTQQEDSAVYLCASSFSQGLVYEQYFGPGTRLTVT.

This rearrangement joins TRBV14 to TRBJ2-3; perhaps TRBD2 as D (6 bases). Germline CDR1 reads SGHDN; CDR2 reads FVKESK. The CDR3 is 13 residues long. V dropped 2 bases and J dropped 5 bases, with 8 bases sitting between them. The CDR3 DNA reads as TGTGCCAGCAGCCAACAGGAGGGAGATACGCAGTATTTT. This translates into CASSQQEGDTQYF.